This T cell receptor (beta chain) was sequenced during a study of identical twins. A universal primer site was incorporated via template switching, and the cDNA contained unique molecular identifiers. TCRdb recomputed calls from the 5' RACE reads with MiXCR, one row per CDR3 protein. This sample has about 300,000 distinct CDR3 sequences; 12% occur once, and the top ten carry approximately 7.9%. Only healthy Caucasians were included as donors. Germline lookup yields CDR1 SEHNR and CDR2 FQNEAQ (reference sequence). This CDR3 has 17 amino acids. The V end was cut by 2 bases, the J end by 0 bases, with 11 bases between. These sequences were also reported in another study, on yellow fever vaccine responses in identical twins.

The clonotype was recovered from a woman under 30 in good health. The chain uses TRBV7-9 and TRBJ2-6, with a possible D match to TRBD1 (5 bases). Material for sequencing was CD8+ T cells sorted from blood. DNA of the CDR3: TGTGCCAGCAGCTTACAGGGCGCATACTCTGGGGCCAACGTCCTGACTTTC. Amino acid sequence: CASSLQGAYSGANVLTF.